This T cell receptor (beta chain) was identified during a study of early T cells in non-severe SARS-CoV-2 infection (dated by TCRdb to about 2021). Regarding the complete study: Bulk RNA from unsorted whole blood was used for TCR sequencing, so alpha and beta chains could not be paired.

Points the paper makes about the study in general: VDJdb matching was skewed toward anti-spike CD8 responses and likely underestimated virus-specific expansions by missing private and CD4 specificities.

The method behind the library was 5' RACE. Sequencing used a NextSeq 500. To correct for sequencing error and PCR bias, the TCR library protocol tagged individual cDNA molecules with unique molecular identifiers. TCR alpha and beta chains were both sequenced, and the abundances of alpha and beta sequences in each sample were closely correlated with each other. Per the original workflow: Decombinator V4 was used to perform V gene, J gene and CDR3 annotation of TCR sequences. TCRs were defined as expanded if a significant change between any two time points was detected under a Poisson model with p below 0.0001. TCR abundances were normalised to the total number of TCRs sequenced in each sample and reported as counts per million. MAIT TCRs were defined by TRAV1-2 paired with TRAJ12, TRAJ20 or TRAJ33, and iNKT TCRs by TRAV10 paired with TRAJ18. VDJdb, accessed 1 November 2021, was searched for CMV, EBV and SARS-CoV-2 annotated TCRs, excluding TCRs annotated for multiple antigens. Clones were called with MiXCR by TCRdb after fastp trimmed the public reads at Q25, and only in-frame beta chains were retained. Identical CDR3 proteins give one entry, which carries the most common genes and DNA. The V and J calls, along with clone size, are taken from TCRdb and not from the paper's own processing. Present in this sample are roughly 120,000 distinct CDR3 sequences, over 10% of which were seen just once. The ten largest clones take up about 3.8% of the sample.

This clonotype was observed a few times. Its target antigen remains unknown. Base quality data are lacking; no much larger clone is found one base away. Set within a cohort of healthcare workers in London, UK, this nested case-control study involved weekly PCR testing of nasopharyngeal swabs along with blood sampling. Healthcare workers were recruited during the week of the UK lockdown, between 23 and 31 March 2020, and followed weekly for up to roughly 15 weeks. Including the terminal cysteine and phenylalanine, the CDR3 comprises 13 residues. Only the CDR3 DNA is retained, 39 bases long and in frame from the first base. Here V drops 4 bases and J drops 10 bases, and the junction holds 4 bases not matched to any gene. The germline V gene (reference sequence) supplies CDR1 SGHAT and CDR2 FQDESV.

The source material was whole blood, sampled at baseline. The chain links TRBV11-1 with TRBJ2-1, with TRBD1 matching 10 junction bases. This receptor was taken from an adult who was a healthcare worker with PCR-confirmed SARS-CoV-2 infection or an uninfected control (not recorded which). CDR3 sequence: CASSSLDRGEQFF. The bases read TGTGCCAGCAGCTCGCTGGACAGGGGGGAGCAGTTCTTC.